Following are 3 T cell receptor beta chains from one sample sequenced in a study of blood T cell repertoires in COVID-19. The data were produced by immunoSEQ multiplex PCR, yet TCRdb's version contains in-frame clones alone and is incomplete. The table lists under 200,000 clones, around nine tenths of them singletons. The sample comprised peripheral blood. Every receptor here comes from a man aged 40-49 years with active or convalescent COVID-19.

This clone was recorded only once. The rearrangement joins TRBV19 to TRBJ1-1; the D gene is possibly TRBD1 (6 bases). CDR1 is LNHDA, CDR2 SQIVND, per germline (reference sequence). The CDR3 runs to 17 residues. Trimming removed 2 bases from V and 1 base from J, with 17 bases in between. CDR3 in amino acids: CASSIFLHRVGNTEAFF. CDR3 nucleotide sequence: TGTGCCAGTAGTATATTCCTACACAGGGTCGGGAACACTGAAGCTTTCTTT.

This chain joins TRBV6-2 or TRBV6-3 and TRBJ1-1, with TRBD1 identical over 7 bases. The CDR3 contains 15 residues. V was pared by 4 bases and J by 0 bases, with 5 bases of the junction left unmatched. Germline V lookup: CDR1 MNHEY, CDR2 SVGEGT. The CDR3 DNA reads TGTGCCAGCAGTTGGCCGGGACAGATGAACACTGAAGCTTTCTTT. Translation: CASSWPGQMNTEAFF.

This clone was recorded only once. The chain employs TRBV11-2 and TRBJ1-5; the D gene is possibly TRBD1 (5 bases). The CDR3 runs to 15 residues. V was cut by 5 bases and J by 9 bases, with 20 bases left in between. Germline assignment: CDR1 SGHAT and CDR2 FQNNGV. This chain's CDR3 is CASSNPDTPGRPQHF. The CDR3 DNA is TGTGCCAGCAGCAACCCGGACACTCCGGGTCGGCCCCAGCATTTT.